Each of the 13 T cell receptor beta chains below was sequenced from the same sample in a study of OX40 agonist ivuxolimab in advanced cancers. The data were produced by immunoSEQ multiplex PCR, yet TCRdb's version contains in-frame clones alone and is incomplete. The table lists tens of thousands of clones, 88% of them singletons, with about 0.45% in the top ten. This specimen was CD4+ or CD8+ T cells sorted from blood, taken in a trial of the OX40 agonist ivuxolimab. The origin of the receptors is an adult with an advanced solid tumor such as melanoma, head and neck, liver or kidney cancer.

J is TRBJ1-2 and V is TRBV7-9; D is uncertain. Trimming stripped 5 bases from V and 7 bases from J, with 17 bases between. CDR1 and CDR2 (germline): SEHNR, FQNEAQ (reference sequence). This CDR3 is built from 14 residues. DNA of the CDR3: TGTGCCAGCAGCCCTAACAGTGAGGGTAGTGGCTACACCTTC. Residues: CASSPNSEGSGYTF.

The rearrangement joins TRBV7-9 to TRBJ1-5; 9 bases line up with TRBD1. The CDR3 consists of 14 residues. After removal of 6 bases from V and 3 bases from J, the junction contained 3 bases not matched to a gene. The V gene's germline CDR1 is SEHNR and CDR2 FQNEAQ (reference sequence). CDR3 DNA sequence: TGTGCCAGCAGGGGGACAGGGAACAATCAGCCCCAGCATTTT. As protein: CASRGTGNNQPQHF.

The chain recombines TRBV10-3 with TRBJ2-1; possibly TRBD1 or TRBD2 for D (5 bases each). The length of the CDR3 is 15 residues. Trimming shortened V by 3 bases and J by 2 bases, and 11 bases separated the two germline ends. Germline-derived CDR1 and CDR2 are ENHRY and SYGVKD. This CDR3 reads CAISEGQGPYNEQFF. The CDR3 coding sequence is TGTGCCATCAGTGAAGGGCAGGGACCCTACAATGAGCAGTTCTTC.

J is TRBJ2-5 and V is TRBV6-1; TRBD2 aligns across 8 bases. The CDR3 is made up of 12 amino acids. With 7 bases clipped from V and 4 bases from J, the junction kept 2 bases outside the gene matches. The germline gives CDR1 MNHNS, CDR2 SASEGT. CDR3 in DNA: TGTGCCAGCACCCGGGGGGGAGAGACCCAGTACTTC. It encodes CASTRGGETQYF.

This chain joins TRBV19 and TRBJ1-4; TRBD1 is a possible D gene (5 bases). CDR1 LNHDA and CDR2 SQIVND come from the germline V gene (reference sequence). V dropped 6 bases and J dropped 6 bases, with 14 bases sitting between them. The CDR3 consists of 14 residues. The CDR3: CASSRRRGDEKLFF. Here the CDR3 DNA reads TGTGCCAGTAGCCGGCGGAGGGGTGATGAAAAACTGTTTTTT.

This chain joins TRBV7-8 and TRBJ2-5, with a weak D call TRBD2 (7 bases). The V and J ends lost 7 bases and 5 bases respectively, with 20 bases between them. The CDR3 is 15 residues long. Germline values: CDR1 SGHVS, CDR2 FQNEAQ. DNA of the CDR3: TGTGCCAGCATCCCGGGGAGGGGGGGCGACGAGACCCAGTACTTC. Translated, it gives CASIPGRGGDETQYF.

V and J are TRBV5-6 and TRBJ2-5, with TRBD1 identical over 8 bases. The V segment lost 2 bases and the J segment 5 bases; nucleotides outside the gene matches: 5. The V gene's germline CDR1 is SGHDT and CDR2 YYEEEE. The CDR3 runs 14 residues. For the CDR3, the DNA is TGTGCCAGCAGCTTCCAGGGGGCGAGGGAGACCCAGTACTTC. Protein product: CASSFQGARETQYF.

The CDR3 reads CASSLNGSPGNIQYF. CDR3 DNA: TGTGCCAGCAGCTTGAATGGGTCCCCGGGAAACATTCAGTACTTC. This chain joins TRBV5-4 and TRBJ2-4; D ambiguous. With 1 base removed from V and 6 bases from J, the gap between germline ends came to 14 bases. In germline, CDR1 is SGHNT, CDR2 YYREEE (reference sequence). The CDR3 is 15 amino acids.

The CDR3 spells CASGGQDSSEAFF. CDR3 bases: TGCGCCAGCGGCGGACAGGACTCATCTGAAGCTTTCTTT. The chain combines TRBV5-1 with TRBJ1-1; 7 bases fit TRBD1. There are 13 residues in the CDR3. Losses at the gene ends were 7 bases for V and 6 bases for J; bases not matched to a gene: 9. Germline values: CDR1 SGHRS, CDR2 YFSETQ. The variable domain in full, completed from reference TRBV5-1 and TRBJ1-1, reads KAGVTQTPRYLIKTRGQQVTLSCSPISGHRSVSWYQQTPGQGLQFLFEYFSETQRNKGNFPGRFSGRQFSNSRSEMNVSTLELGDSALYLCASGGQDSSEAFFGQGTRLTVV.

The table lists this clone with a count of one. The chain carries TRBV6-1 and TRBJ1-5; 8 positions agree with TRBD1. The V gene's germline CDR1 is MNHNS and CDR2 SASEGT. This CDR3 contains 14 residues. Losses at the gene ends were 6 bases for V and 8 bases for J; bases not matched to a gene: 9. CDR3: CASSETGDAEPQHF. DNA of the CDR3: TGTGCCAGCAGCGAGACAGGGGACGCGGAGCCCCAGCATTTT.

V gene TRBV27 combines with J gene TRBJ1-6; possible D gene TRBD1, 5 bases. The CDR3 sequence is 15 residues long. V shed 0 bases and J shed 6 bases, with 9 bases lying between them. The germline gives CDR1 MNHEY, CDR2 SMNVEV (reference sequence). The CDR3 DNA follows: TGTGCCAGCAGTTTATCAAACCAGGGTAATTCACCCCTCCACTTT. It translates to CASSLSNQGNSPLHF.

The chain uses TRBV18 and TRBJ2-3, with a weak D call TRBD1 (6 bases). V was shortened by 3 bases and J by 9 bases, with 13 bases between the two germline ends. CDR1 is KGHSH and CDR2 is LQKENI in the germline V gene. The CDR3 has 13 residues. This chain's CDR3 is CASSPQGPGTQYF. The CDR3 bases are TGTGCCAGCTCACCCCAGGGGCCCGGGACGCAGTATTTT.

V gene TRBV4-1 combines with J gene TRBJ2-7; tentative D call: TRBD2 (7 bases). V was clipped by 4 bases and J by 0 bases, with 28 bases between them. Germline V CDR1 and CDR2: MGHRA, YSYEKL. CDR3 length equals 20 residues. CDR3 in DNA: TGCGCCAGCAGCCCCCACCCCCTACGTGGGGGGGCTAGGAGCTCCTACGAGCAGTACTTC. Its translation: CASSPHPLRGGARSSYEQYF.